This entry features one TCR beta chain sequence. The antigen is undetermined. Generated by immunoSEQ multiplex PCR, the TCRdb table keeps only in-frame clones and is missing some. The table shows around 34,000 clones, with about nine tenths occurring only once. This sample is drawn from a study of PD-1 blockade in classical Hodgkin lymphoma. Germline CDR1 is MNHEY and CDR2 is SMNVEV (reference sequence). This CDR3 has 13 residues. Trimming stripped 6 bases from V and 3 bases from J, with 9 bases between. Each of the patients experienced relapse following autologous stem cell transplantation, and their brentuximab vedotin exposure differed. Negative selection with magnetic separation was used to purify CD4+ T cells from thawed PBMCs. Findings and caveats of the study: Partial responders and progressors had significantly lower baseline TCR diversity.

This sequence originates from a human donor with classical Hodgkin lymphoma. The J gene is TRBJ1-5, the V gene TRBV27; D remains ambiguous. This sample comprised CD4+ T cells from blood, obtained at baseline. The CDR3 loop reads CASSWTSNQPQHF. The CDR3 DNA follows: TGTGCCAGCAGCTGGACCTCCAATCAGCCCCAGCATTTT.